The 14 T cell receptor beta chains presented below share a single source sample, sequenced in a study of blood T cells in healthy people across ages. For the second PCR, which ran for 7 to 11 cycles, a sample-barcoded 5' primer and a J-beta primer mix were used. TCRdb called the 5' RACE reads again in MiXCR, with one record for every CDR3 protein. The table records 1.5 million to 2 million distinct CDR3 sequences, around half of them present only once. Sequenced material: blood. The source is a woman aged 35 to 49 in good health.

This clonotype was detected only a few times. The CDR3 nucleotides read TGTGCCAGCAGTTTAGCGGGGGGTCGAACCGGGGAGCTGTTTTTT. Its translation is CASSLAGGRTGELFF. This sequence joins TRBV28 and TRBJ2-2, with 8 bases identical to TRBD2. The V gene end was trimmed by 2 bases and the J gene end by 5 bases; junction bases not matched to a gene: 4. CDR1 is MDHEN, CDR2 SYDVKM, per germline. This CDR3 is 15 amino acids long.

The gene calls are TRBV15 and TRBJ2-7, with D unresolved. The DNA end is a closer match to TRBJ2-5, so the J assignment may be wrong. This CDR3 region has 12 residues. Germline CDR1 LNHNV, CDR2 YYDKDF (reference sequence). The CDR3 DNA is TGTGCCACCAGCAGAGATAGCCCGACCCAGTACTTC. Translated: CATSRDSPTQYF.

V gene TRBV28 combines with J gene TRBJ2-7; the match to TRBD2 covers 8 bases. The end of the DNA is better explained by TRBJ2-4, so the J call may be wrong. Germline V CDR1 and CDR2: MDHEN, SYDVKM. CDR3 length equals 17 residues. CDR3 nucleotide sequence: TGTGCCAGCAGTCCACACCTCGGGGGGGTTGCCAAAAACATTCAGTACTTC. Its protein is CASSPHLGGVAKNIQYF.

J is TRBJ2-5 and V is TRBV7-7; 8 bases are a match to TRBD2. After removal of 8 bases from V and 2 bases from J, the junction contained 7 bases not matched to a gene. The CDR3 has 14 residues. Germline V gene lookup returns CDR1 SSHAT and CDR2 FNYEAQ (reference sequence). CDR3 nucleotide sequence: TGTGCCAGCGGGCGCGGGGGGCTACAAGAGACCCAGTACTTC. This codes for CASGRGGLQETQYF.

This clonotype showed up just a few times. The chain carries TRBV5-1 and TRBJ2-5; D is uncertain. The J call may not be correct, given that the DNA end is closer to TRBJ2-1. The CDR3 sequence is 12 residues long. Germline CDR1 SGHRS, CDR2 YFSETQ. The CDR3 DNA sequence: TGCGCCAGCAGCTTGTCCGAAGAGACCCAGTTCTTC. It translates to CASSLSEETQFF.

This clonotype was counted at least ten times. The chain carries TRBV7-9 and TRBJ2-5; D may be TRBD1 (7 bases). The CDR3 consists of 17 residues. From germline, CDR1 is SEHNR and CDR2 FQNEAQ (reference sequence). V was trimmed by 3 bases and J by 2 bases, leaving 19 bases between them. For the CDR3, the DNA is TGTGCCAGCAGCTTCTTAGGAGGGGGCGCATTTCAAGAGACCCAGTACTTC. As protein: CASSFLGGGAFQETQYF.

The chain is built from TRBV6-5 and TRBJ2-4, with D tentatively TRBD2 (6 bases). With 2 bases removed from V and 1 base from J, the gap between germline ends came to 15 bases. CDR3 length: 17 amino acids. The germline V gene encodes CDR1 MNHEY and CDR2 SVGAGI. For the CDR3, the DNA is TGTGCCAGCAGTTACGACGGGGACGCGGGGGCCAAAAACATTCAGTACTTC. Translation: CASSYDGDAGAKNIQYF.

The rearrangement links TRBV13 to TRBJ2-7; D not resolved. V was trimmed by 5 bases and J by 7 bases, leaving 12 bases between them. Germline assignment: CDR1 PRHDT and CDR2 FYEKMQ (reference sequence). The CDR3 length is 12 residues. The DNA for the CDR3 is TGTGCCAGCAGCCCTAGGTCGGGTGAGCAGTACTTC. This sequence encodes CASSPRSGEQYF.

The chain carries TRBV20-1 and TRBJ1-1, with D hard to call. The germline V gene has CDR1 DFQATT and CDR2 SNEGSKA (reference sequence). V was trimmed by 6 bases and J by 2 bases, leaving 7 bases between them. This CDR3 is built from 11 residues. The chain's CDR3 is CSAIENTEAFF. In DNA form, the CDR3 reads TGCAGTGCAATTGAAAACACTGAAGCTTTCTTT.

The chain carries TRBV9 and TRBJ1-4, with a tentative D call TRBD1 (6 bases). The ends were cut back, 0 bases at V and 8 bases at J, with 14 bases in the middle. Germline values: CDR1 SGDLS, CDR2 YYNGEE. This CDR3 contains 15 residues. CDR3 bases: TGTGCCAGCAGCGTAGATGGCAGGGGTGGCGAAAAACTGTTTTTT. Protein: CASSVDGRGGEKLFF. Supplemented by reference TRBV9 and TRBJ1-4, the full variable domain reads DSGVTQTPKHLITATGQRVTLRCSPRSGDLSVYWYQQSLDQGLQFLIQYYNGEERAKGNILERFSAQQFPDLHSELNLSSLELGDSALYFCASSVDGRGGEKLFFGSGTQLSVL.

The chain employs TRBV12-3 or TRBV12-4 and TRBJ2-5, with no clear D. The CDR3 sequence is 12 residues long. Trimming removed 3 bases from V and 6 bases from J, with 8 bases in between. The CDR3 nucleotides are TGTGCCAGCAGTTTCAGTAAGCAGACCCAGTACTTC. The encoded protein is CASSFSKQTQYF.

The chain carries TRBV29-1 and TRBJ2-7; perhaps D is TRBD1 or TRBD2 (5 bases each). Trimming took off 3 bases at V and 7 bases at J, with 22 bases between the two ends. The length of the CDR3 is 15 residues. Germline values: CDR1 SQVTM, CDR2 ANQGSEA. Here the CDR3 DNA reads TGCAGCGTTGAGGTCAGGGAGTACGGTACGGATGAGCAGTACTTC. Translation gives CSVEVREYGTDEQYF.

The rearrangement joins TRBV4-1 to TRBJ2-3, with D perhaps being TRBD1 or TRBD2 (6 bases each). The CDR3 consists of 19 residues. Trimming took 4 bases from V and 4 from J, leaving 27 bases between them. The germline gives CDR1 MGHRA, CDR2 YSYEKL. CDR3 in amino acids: CASSPPWGEERGAADTQYF. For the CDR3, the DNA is TGCGCCAGCAGCCCCCCGTGGGGGGAGGAAAGGGGGGCAGCAGATACGCAGTATTTT.

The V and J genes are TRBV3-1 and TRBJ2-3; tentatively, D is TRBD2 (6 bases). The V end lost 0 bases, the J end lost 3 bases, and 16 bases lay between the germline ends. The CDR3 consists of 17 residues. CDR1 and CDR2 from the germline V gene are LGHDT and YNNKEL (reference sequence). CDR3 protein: CASSQDSARGRTDTQYF. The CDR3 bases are TGTGCCAGCAGCCAAGATTCGGCTCGAGGGAGGACAGATACGCAGTATTTT.